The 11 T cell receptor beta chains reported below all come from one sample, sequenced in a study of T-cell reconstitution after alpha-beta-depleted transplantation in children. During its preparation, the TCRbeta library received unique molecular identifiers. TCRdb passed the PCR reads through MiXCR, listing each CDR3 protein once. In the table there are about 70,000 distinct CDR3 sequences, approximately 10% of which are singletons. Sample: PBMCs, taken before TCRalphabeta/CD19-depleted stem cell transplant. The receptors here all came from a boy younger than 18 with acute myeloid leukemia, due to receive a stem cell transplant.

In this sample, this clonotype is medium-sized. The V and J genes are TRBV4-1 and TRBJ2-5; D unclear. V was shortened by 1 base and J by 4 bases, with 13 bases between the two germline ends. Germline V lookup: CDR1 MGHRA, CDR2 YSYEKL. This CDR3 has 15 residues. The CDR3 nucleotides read TGCGCCAGCAGCCAAGTGGCCAGTGCCCCAGAGACCCAGTACTTC. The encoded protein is CASSQVASAPETQYF.

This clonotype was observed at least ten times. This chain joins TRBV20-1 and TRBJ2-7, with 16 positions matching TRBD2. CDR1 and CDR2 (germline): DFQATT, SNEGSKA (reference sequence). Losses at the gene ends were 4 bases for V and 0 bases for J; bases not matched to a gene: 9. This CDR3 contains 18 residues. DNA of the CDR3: TGCAGTGCTAATCCGGGACTAGCGGGAGGGTCTCCCTCCTACGAGCAGTACTTC. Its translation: CSANPGLAGGSPSYEQYF.

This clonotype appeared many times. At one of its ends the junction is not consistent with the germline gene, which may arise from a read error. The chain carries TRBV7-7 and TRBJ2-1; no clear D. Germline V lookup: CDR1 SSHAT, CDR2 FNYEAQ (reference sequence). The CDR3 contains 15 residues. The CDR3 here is CASSLVAGRYNEQFF. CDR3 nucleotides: TGTGCTAGCAGCTTAGTCGCCGGCAGATACAATGAGCAGTTCTTC. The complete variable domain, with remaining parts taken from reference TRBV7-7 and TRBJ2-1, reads GAGVSQSPRYKVTKRGQDVTLRCDPISSHATLYWYQQALGQGPEFLTYFNYEAQPDKSGLPSDRFSAERPEGSISTLTIQRTEQRDSAMYRCASSLVAGRYNEQFFGPGTRLTVL.

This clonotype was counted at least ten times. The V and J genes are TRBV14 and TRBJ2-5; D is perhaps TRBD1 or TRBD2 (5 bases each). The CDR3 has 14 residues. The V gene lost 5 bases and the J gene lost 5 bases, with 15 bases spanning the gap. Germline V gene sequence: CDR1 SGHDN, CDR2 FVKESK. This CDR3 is CASSGTDGRETQYF. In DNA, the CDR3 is TGTGCCAGCAGCGGGACCGACGGTCGGGAGACCCAGTACTTC.

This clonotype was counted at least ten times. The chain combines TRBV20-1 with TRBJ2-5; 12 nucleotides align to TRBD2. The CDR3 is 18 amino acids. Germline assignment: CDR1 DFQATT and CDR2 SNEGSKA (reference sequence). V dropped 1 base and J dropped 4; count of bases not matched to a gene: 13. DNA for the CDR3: TGCAGTGCTAGAGGGGCCCTTAGACTAGCGGGAGTAGGAGAGACCCAGTACTTC. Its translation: CSARGALRLAGVGETQYF.

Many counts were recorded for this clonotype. The CDR3 DNA is TGTGCCAGCACCAGAGGGGCGGCGGGCACAGATACGCAGTATTTT. It yields the protein CASTRGAAGTDTQYF. The V call is TRBV12-3 or TRBV12-4, the J call TRBJ2-3, with D perhaps given as TRBD1 or TRBD2 (5 bases each). V lost 7 bases and J lost 1, with 15 bases in between. CDR3 size: 15 residues.

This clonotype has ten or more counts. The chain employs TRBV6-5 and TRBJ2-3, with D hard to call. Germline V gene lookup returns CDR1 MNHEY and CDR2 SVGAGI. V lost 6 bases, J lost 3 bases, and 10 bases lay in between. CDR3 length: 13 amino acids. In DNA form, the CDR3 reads TGTGCCAGCAGCGGCAGGCCGACAGATACGCAGTATTTT. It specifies CASSGRPTDTQYF.

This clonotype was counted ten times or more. DNA of the CDR3: TGCAGTGCCAGTCCAGGGTTTGAGCAGTTCTTC. This translates into CSASPGFEQFF. This sequence joins TRBV20-1 and TRBJ2-1; possible D gene TRBD1, 5 bases. Germline CDR1 DFQATT, CDR2 SNEGSKA (reference sequence). CDR3 length: 11 residues. Between the trimmed V and J ends, which lost 6 bases and 9 bases, there was a span of 12 bases.

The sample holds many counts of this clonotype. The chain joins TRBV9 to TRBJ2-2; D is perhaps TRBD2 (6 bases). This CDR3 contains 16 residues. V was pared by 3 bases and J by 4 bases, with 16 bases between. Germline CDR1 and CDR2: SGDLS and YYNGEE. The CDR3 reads CASSGGRGKVTGELFF. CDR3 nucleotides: TGTGCCAGCAGCGGTGGTCGCGGGAAGGTCACCGGGGAGCTGTTTTTT.

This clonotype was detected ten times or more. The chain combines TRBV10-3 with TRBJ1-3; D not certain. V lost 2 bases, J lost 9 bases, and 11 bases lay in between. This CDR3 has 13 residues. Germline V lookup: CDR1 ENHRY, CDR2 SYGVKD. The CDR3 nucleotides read TGTGCCATCAGTGAGGGACGAGTAGGCACCATATATTTT. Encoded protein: CAISEGRVGTIYF.

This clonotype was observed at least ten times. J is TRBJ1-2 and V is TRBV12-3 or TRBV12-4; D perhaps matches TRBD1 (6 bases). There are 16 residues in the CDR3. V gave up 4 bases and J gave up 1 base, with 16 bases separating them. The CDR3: CASSWVTAGHNYGYTF. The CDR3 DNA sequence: TGTGCCAGCAGTTGGGTGACGGCGGGACATAACTATGGCTACACCTTC.